The clone carrying this TCR beta chain was seen more than once but under ten times. This entry comes from a study of blood T cells in healthy people across ages. Primed by a sample-barcoded 5' primer and a J-beta primer mix, a second PCR proceeded for about 7 to 11 cycles. TCRdb ran MiXCR on the 5' RACE reads and lists one entry per CDR3 protein. The sample holds roughly 1.5 million distinct CDR3 sequences, 42% seen once. Per-sample yields of isolated PBMCs were at least 7 million. V was pared by 3 bases and J by 9 bases, with 8 bases of the junction left unmatched. CDR1 MNHEY and CDR2 SVGEGT come from the germline V gene. The CDR3 is 14 amino acids.

The chain links TRBV6-2 or TRBV6-3 to TRBJ2-1; 7 nucleotides agree with TRBD2. This receptor was obtained from a young woman in good health. The material sequenced was blood. CDR3 nucleotides: TGTGCCAGCAGTTATCAACTAGCGAGGGGTGAGCAGTTCTTC. This translates into CASSYQLARGEQFF.